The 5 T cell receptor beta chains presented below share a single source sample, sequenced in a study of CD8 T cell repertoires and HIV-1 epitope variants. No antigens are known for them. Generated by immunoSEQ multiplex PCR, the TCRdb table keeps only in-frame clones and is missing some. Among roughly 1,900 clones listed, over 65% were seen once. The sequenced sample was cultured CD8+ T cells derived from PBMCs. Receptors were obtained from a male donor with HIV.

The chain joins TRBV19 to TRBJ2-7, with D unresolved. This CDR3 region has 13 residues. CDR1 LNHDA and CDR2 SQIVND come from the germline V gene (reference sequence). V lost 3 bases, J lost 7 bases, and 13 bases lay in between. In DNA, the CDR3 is TGTGCCAGTAGTATGAACTCCCTCCTGGAGCAGTACTTC. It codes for CASSMNSLLEQYF.

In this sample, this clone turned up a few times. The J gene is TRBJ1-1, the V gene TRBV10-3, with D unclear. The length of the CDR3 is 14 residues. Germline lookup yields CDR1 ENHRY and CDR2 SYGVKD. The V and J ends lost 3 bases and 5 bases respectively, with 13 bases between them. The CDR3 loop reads CAISEIQKVTEAFF. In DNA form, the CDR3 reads TGTGCCATCAGTGAAATACAGAAGGTGACTGAAGCTTTCTTT.

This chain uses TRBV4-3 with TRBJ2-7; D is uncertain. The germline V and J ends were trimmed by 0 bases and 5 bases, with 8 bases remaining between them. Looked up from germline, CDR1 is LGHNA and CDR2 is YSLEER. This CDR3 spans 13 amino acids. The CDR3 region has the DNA TGCGCCAGCAGCCAAGAGGGGTGGGACGAGCAGTACTTC. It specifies CASSQEGWDEQYF.

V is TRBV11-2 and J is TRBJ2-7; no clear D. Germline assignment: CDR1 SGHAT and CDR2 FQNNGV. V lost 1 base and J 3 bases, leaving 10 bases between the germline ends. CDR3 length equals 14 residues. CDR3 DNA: TGTGCCAGCAGCTTAGCGCCACAGCTCTACGAGCAGTACTTC. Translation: CASSLAPQLYEQYF.

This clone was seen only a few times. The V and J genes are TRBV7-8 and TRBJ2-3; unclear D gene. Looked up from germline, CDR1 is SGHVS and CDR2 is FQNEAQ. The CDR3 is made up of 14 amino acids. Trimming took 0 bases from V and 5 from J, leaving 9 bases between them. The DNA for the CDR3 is TGTGCCAGCAGCTTAGCGAGCGTTGGAGATACGCAGTATTTT. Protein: CASSLASVGDTQYF.